These T cell receptor beta chains were read from a single sample in a study of technical replicates of blood from several donors. Some clones are missing from TCRdb's copy, which holds only in-frame ones; the method was immunoSEQ multiplex PCR. Of about 84,000 clones in the sample, about 97% were seen once. The sequencing sample was made of T cells isolated from PBMCs. Receptors originate from a human donor in good health. Each CDR3 is given with its conserved first and last residue. D genes are given only for firm matches.

D gene: TRBD1
J gene: TRBJ2-7
V gene: TRBV4-1
CDR3 DNA: TGCGCCAGCAGCCCGAACTACTTAGTTCCCGGGACAGATAGCTCCTACGAGCAGTACTTC
CDR3 protein: CASSPNYLVPGTDSSYEQYF

D gene: NA
J gene: TRBJ1-2
V gene: TRBV28
CDR3 DNA: TGTGCCAGCAGGTCAGGGGTAAACTATGGCTACACCTTC
CDR3 protein: CASRSGVNYGYTF

D gene: NA
J gene: TRBJ1-1
V gene: TRBV2
CDR3 DNA: TGTGCCAGCAGTGAAATAGAGAACACTGAAGCTTTCTTT
CDR3 protein: CASSEIENTEAFF

D gene: NA
J gene: TRBJ2-6
V gene: TRBV5-6
CDR3 DNA: TGTGCCAGCAGCTTGGGACTCTCTGGGGCCAACGTCCTGACTTTC
CDR3 protein: CASSLGLSGANVLTF

D gene: NA
J gene: TRBJ1-2
V gene: TRBV7-9
CDR3 DNA: TGTGCCAGCAGCTCCCAAATCCGGGATCCTAGGTACGGCTACACCTTC
CDR3 protein: CASSSQIRDPRYGYTF

D gene: TRBD2
J gene: TRBJ2-1
V gene: TRBV9
CDR3 DNA: TGTGCCAGCAGCTCATCGGGGCGGGGGACTACCTACAATGAGCAGTTCTTC
CDR3 protein: CASSSSGRGTTYNEQFF

D gene: NA
J gene: TRBJ1-2
V gene: TRBV6-1
CDR3 DNA: TGTGCCAGCATGCGGGGAAGGGACTCTGGCTACACCTTC
CDR3 protein: CASMRGRDSGYTF

D gene: NA
J gene: TRBJ2-7
V gene: TRBV6-1
CDR3 DNA: TGTGCCAGCAGGCCCCGGACAGACAGCTCCTACGAGCAGTACTTC
CDR3 protein: CASRPRTDSSYEQYF

D gene: TRBD1
J gene: TRBJ2-5
V gene: TRBV29-1
CDR3 DNA: TGCAGCGTCGACAGGGGGGAAGAGACCCAGTACTTC
CDR3 protein: CSVDRGEETQYF

D gene: NA
J gene: TRBJ1-5
V gene: TRBV15
CDR3 DNA: TGTGCCACCAGCAGAGGCCAGGGGCTGTCCCAGCATTTT
CDR3 protein: CATSRGQGLSQHF